This paragraph covers one TCR beta chain sequence. This sample stems from a study of blood T cell repertoires in COVID-19. Germline CDR1 is MNHEY and CDR2 is SMNVEV (reference sequence). V was clipped by 6 bases and J by 2 bases, with 14 bases between them. The CDR3 sequence is 15 residues long. How the authors handled the data: Reference gene primers were amplified, and this amplification served to estimate nucleated cell counts. TCRdb keeps only in-frame clones here, not all; method: immunoSEQ multiplex PCR. The V and J calls and the clone size are those of that table, but D and trimming were determined from the DNA. The repertoire holds 210,000 or so clones, with roughly 88% as singletons.

Sequenced material: peripheral blood. This TCR was recovered from a woman aged 35 to 49 who had recovered from COVID-19. The J gene is TRBJ1-5, the V gene TRBV27; D unclear. CDR3 region: CASSRGTVGNQPQHF. DNA of the CDR3: TGTGCCAGCAGCCGTGGAACAGTCGGCAATCAGCCCCAGCATTTT.